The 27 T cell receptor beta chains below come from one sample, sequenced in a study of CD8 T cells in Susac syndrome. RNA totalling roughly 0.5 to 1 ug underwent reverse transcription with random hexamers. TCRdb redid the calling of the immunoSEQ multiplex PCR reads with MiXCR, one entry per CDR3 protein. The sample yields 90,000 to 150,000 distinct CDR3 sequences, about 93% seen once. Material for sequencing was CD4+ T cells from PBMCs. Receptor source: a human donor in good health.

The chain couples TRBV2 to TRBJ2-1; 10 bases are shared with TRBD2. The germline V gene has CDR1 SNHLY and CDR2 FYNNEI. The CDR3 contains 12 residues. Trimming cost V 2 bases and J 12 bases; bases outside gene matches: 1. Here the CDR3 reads CASSETSGTQFF. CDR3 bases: TGTGCCAGCAGTGAAACTAGCGGGACGCAGTTCTTC. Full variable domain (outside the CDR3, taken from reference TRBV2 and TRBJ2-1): EPEVTQTPSHQVTQMGQEVILRCVPISNHLYFYWYRQILGQKVEFLVSFYNNEISEKSEIFDDQFSVERPDGSNFTLKIRSTKLEDSAMYFCASSETSGTQFFGPGTRLTVL.

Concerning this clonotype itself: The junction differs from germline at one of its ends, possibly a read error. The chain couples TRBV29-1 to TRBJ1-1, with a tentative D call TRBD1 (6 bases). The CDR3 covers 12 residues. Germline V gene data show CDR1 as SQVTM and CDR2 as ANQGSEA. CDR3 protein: CSVEGGRTEAFF. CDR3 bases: TGCAGCGTGGAAGGGGGTCGCACTGAAGCTTTCTTT.

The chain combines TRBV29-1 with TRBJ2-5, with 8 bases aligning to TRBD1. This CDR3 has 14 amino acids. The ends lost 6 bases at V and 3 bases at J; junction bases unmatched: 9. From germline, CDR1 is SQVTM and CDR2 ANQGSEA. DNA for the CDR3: TGCAGCGTCCAGTCAGGGGGCCAAAAAGAGACCCAGTACTTC. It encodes CSVQSGGQKETQYF.

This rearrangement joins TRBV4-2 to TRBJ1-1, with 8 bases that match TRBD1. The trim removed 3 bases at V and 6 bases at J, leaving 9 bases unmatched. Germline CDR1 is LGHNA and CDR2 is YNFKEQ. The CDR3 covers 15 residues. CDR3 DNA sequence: TGTGCCAGCAGCCAGACAGGGGCTCGTAACGCTGAAGCTTTCTTT. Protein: CASSQTGARNAEAFF.

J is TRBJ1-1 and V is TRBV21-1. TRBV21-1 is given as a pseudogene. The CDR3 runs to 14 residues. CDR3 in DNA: TGTGCCAGCAGCAAAGGAGAGCCAGGAGCTGAAGCTTTCTTT. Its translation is CASSKGEPGAEAFF.

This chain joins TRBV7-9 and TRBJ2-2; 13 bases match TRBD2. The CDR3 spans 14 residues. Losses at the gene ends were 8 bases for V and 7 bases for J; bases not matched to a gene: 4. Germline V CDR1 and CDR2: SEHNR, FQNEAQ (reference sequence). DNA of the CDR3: TGTGCCAGCCGGACTAGCGGGAGTGACGGGGAGCTGTTTTTT. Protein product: CASRTSGSDGELFF.

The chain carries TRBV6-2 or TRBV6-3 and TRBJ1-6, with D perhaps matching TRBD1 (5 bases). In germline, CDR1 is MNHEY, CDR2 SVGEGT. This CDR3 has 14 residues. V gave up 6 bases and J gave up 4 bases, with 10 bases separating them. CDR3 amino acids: CASSATVYNSPLHF. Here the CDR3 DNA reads TGTGCCAGCAGCGCGACAGTGTATAATTCACCCCTCCACTTT.

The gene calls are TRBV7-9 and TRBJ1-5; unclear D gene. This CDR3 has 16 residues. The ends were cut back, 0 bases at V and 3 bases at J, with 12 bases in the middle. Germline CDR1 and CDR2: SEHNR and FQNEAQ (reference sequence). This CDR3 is CASSLASGVANQPQHF. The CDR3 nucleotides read TGTGCCAGCAGCTTAGCCTCCGGTGTGGCCAATCAGCCCCAGCATTTT.

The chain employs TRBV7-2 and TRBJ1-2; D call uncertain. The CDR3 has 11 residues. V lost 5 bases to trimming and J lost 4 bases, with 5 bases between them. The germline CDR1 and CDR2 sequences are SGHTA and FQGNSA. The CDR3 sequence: CASSVTYGYTF. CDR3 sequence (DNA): TGTGCCAGCAGCGTGACCTATGGCTACACCTTC.

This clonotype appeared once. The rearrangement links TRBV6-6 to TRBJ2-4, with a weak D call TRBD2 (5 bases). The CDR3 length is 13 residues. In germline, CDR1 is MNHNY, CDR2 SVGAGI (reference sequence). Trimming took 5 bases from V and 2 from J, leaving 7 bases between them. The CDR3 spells CASSPGTKNIQYF. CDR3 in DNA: TGTGCCAGCAGTCCGGGAACCAAAAACATTCAGTACTTC.

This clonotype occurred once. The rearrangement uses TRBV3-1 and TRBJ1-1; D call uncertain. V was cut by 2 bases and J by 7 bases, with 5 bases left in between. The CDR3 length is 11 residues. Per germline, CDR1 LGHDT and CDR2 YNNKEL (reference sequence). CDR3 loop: CASSQTGEAFF. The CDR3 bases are TGTGCCAGCAGCCAAACGGGTGAAGCTTTCTTT.

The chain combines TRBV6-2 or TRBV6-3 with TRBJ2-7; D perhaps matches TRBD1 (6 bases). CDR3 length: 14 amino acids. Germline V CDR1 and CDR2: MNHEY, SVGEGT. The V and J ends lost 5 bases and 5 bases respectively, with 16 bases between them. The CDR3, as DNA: TGTGCCAGCAGTGCTACAGGGAACTACAACGAGCAGTACTTC. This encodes CASSATGNYNEQYF.

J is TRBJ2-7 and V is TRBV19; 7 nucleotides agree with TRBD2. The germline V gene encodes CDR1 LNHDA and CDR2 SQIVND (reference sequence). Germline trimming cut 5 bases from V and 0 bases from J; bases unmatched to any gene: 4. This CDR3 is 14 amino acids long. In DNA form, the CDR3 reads TGTGCCAGTAGTTACGGGGGGTTCTCCTACGAGCAGTACTTC. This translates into CASSYGGFSYEQYF.

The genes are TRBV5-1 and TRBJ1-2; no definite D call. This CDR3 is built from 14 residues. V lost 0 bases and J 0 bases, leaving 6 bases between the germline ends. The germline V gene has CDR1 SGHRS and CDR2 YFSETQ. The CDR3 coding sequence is TGCGCCAGCAGCTTGGTGCAGGCTAACTATGGCTACACCTTC. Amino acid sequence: CASSLVQANYGYTF.

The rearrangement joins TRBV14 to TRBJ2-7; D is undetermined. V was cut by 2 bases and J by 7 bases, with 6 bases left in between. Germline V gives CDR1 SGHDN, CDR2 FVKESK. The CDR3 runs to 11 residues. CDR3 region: CASSQFLEQYF. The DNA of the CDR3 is TGTGCCAGCAGCCAATTTTTAGAGCAGTACTTC. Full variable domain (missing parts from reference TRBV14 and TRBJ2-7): EAGVTQFPSHSVIEKGQTVTLRCDPISGHDNLYWYRRVMGKEIKFLLHFVKESKQDESGMPNNRFLAERTGGTYSTLKVQPAELEDSGVYFCASSQFLEQYFGPGTRLTVT.

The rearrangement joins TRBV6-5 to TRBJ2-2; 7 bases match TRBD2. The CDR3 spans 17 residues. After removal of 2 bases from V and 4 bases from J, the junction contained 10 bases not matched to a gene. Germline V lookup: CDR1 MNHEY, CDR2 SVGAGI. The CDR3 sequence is CASSYGHGGSGTGELFF. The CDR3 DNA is TGTGCCAGCAGTTACGGGCACGGGGGGAGCGGCACCGGGGAGCTGTTTTTT.

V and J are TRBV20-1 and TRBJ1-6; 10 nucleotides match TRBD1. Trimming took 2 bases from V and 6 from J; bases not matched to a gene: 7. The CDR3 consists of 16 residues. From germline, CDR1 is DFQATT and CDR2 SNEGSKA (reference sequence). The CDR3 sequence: CSARIDGQGGNSPLHF. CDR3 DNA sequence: TGCAGTGCTAGAATTGATGGACAGGGGGGTAATTCACCCCTCCACTTT.

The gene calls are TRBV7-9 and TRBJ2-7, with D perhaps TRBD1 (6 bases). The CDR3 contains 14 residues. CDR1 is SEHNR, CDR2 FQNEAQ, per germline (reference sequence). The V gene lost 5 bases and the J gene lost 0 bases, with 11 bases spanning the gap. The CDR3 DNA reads TGTGCCAGCAGCGAAAGGGGGAGCTCCTACGAGCAGTACTTC. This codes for CASSERGSSYEQYF.

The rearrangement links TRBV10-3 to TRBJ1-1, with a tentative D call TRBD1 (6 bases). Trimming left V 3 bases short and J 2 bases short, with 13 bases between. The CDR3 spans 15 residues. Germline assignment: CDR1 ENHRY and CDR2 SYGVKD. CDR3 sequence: CAISEQGGINTEAFF. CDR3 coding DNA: TGTGCCATCAGTGAACAGGGCGGGATTAACACTGAAGCTTTCTTT.

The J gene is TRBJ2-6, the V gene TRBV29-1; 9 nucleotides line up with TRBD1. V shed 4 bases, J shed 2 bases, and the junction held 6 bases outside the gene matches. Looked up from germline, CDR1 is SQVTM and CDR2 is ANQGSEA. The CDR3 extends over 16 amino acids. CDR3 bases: TGCAGCGTTGGACAGGGGGAAATGACTGGGGCCAACGTCCTGACTTTC. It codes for CSVGQGEMTGANVLTF.

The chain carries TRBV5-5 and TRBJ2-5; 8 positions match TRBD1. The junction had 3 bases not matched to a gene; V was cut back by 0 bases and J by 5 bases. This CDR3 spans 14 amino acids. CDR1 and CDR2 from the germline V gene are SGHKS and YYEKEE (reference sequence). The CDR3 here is CASSLDRGVETQYF. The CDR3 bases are TGTGCCAGCAGCTTGGACAGGGGGGTCGAGACCCAGTACTTC.

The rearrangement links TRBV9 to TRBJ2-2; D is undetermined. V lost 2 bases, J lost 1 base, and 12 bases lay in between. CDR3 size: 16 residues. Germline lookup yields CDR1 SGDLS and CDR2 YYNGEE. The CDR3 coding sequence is TGTGCCAGCAGCGTGCCGGAACTGGGGAACACCGGGGAGCTGTTTTTT. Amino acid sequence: CASSVPELGNTGELFF.

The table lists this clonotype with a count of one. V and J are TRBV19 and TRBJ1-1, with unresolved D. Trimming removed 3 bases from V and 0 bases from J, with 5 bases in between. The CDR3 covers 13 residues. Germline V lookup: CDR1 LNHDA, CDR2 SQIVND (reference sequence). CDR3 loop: CASSISVNTEAFF. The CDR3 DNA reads TGTGCCAGTAGTATTTCCGTGAACACTGAAGCTTTCTTT.

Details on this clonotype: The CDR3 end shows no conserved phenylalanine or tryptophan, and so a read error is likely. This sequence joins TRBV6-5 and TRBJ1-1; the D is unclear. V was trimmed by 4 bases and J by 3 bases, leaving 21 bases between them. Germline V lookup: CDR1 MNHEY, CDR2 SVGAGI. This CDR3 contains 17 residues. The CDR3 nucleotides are TGTGCCAGCAGTTCGGTATTAAGGGTTAATCGAGACACTGAAGCTTTCGTT. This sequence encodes CASSSVLRVNRDTEAFV.

The CDR3 DNA follows: TGTGCCAGCAGCCATGGGGGTGGGCTCAACTCTGGAAACACCATATATTTT. Translating it yields CASSHGGGLNSGNTIYF. The chain employs TRBV12-3 or TRBV12-4 and TRBJ1-3; TRBD1 is a possible D gene (5 bases). The V and J ends lost 6 bases and 0 bases respectively, with 18 bases between them. This CDR3 comprises 17 residues.

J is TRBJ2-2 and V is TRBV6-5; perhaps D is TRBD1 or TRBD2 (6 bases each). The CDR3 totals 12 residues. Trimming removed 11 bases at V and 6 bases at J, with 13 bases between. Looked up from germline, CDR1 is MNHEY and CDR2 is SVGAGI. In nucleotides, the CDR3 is TGTGCCGCAGCCGGGGGCGCCGGGGAGCTGTTTTTT. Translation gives CAAAGGAGELFF.

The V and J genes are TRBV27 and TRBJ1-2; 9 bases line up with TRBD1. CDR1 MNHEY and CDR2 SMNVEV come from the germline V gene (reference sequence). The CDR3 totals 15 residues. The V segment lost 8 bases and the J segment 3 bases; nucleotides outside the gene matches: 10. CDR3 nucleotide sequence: TGTGCCAGCTGTCCTATACAGGGGGCTGACTATGGCTACACCTTC. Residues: CASCPIQGADYGYTF.